Described below is a single T cell receptor beta chain sequence and its context. Its specificity is unknown. These data come from a study of OX40 agonist ivuxolimab in advanced cancers. Study as a whole: Aged roughly 23 to 90 with a mean of 60 years, they were approximately 80% male. General observations from the study: At 0.1 to 3.0 mg/kg and by week 6, clonal expansion occurred in CD4+ and CD8+ blood T cells. Expanded clones belonging to CD8+ T cells outnumbered, on average, those of CD4+.

The germline V and J ends were trimmed by 2 bases and 8 bases, with 19 bases remaining between them. The V gene's germline CDR1 is SGDLS and CDR2 YYNGEE. The CDR3 runs 15 residues. TCRdb's table, derived via immunoSEQ multiplex PCR, lists solely in-frame clones and lacks some. The sample records around 33,000 clones, around 84% being singletons. The sample consisted of CD4+ or CD8+ T cells sorted from blood, taken in a trial of the OX40 agonist ivuxolimab. The TCR was taken from an adult with an advanced solid tumor such as melanoma, head and neck, liver or kidney cancer. The chain couples TRBV9 to TRBJ1-2; a weak D match, TRBD1 (6 bases). The CDR3 loop reads CASSVEGGTQKGYTF. For the CDR3, the DNA is TGTGCCAGCAGCGTCGAAGGGGGGACGCAGAAGGGCTACACCTTC.